The T cell receptor (beta chain) described here comes from a study of shared clonotypes between healthy human individuals. Background on the study: Aged between 18 and 49, the donors were a couple of women and three men. Three plates each covered CD4 naive and memory; CD8 naive two, CD8 memory one. Findings and caveats of the study: Non-shared clonotypes were found to have lower generation probabilities than the clonotypes that were shared by all four of the sorted-subset donors.

Notes on this clone: Its antigen is unknown.

Per sorted-subset replicate PCR, input was approximately 200 ng DNA, representing tens of thousands of T cell genomes. TCRdb's copy holds only in-frame clones and misses some; the assay was immunoSEQ multiplex PCR. The sample consists of under 1,100,000 clones, approximately 80% of them appearing once. Germline loops: CDR1 MDHEN, CDR2 SYDVKM. The V gene end was trimmed by 6 bases and the J gene end by 6 bases; junction bases not matched to a gene: 10. This CDR3 has 16 residues. This sequence joins TRBV28 and TRBJ1-4; TRBD1 matches at 10 bases. Specimen: memory CD4+ T cells from PBMCs. Subset indicated: CD45RA-negative fraction. This clonotype originated in a man in his late teens or twenties in good health. Some clones in this sample may be carry-over from other donors' samples. The CDR3 DNA is TGTGCCAGCAGGCCCTCAACCGGGACAGGGGATGAAAAACTGTTTTTT. Translated, it gives CASRPSTGTGDEKLFF.